Following are 24 T cell receptor beta chains from one sample sequenced in a study of CD8 T cells in Susac syndrome. Random-hexamer reverse transcription was applied to roughly 0.5 to 1 ug RNA. TCRdb redid the calling of the immunoSEQ multiplex PCR reads with MiXCR, one entry per CDR3 protein. The data show over 300,000 distinct CDR3 sequences, roughly 94% seen once. The sample comprised CD4+ T cells from PBMCs. Receptors were obtained from a human donor with multiple sclerosis.

V gene TRBV27 combines with J gene TRBJ2-1; no clear D gene. Looked up from germline, CDR1 is MNHEY and CDR2 is SMNVEV (reference sequence). Trimming stripped 4 bases from V and 2 bases from J, with 15 bases between. The CDR3 extends over 16 amino acids. The CDR3 nucleotides are TGTGCCAGCAGTTCGCCCCGGCGTGACCCCTACAATGAGCAGTTCTTC. Its translation is CASSSPRRDPYNEQFF.

The gene calls are TRBV7-8 and TRBJ2-7; TRBD1 matches 9 bases. Germline loops: CDR1 SGHVS, CDR2 FQNEAQ. The CDR3 has 15 amino acids. Trimming cost V 1 base and J 3 bases; bases outside gene matches: 4. The chain's CDR3 is CASSLGGQGFYEQYF. The CDR3 DNA is TGTGCCAGCAGCTTAGGAGGACAGGGGTTCTACGAGCAGTACTTC.

The rearrangement uses TRBV4-1 and TRBJ2-5, with 9 bases that match TRBD2. V lost 0 bases to trimming and J lost 2 bases; unmatched junction nucleotides: 13. The CDR3 is 19 amino acids. From germline, CDR1 is MGHRA and CDR2 YSYEKL. DNA for the CDR3: TGCGCCAGCAGCCAAGATTGGGTAGCGGGAGCCGTCGGGCAAGAGACCCAGTACTTC. Residues: CASSQDWVAGAVGQETQYF.

V is TRBV18 and J is TRBJ2-3; D is possibly TRBD2 (5 bases). V lost 5 bases to trimming and J lost 10 bases, with 22 bases between them. Germline CDR1 reads KGHSH; CDR2 reads LQKENI. The CDR3 is 15 amino acids. CDR3 amino acids: CASSSSLPAEDAQYF. Here the CDR3 DNA reads TGTGCCAGCTCATCCAGTTTGCCAGCGGAGGACGCGCAGTATTTT.

J is TRBJ2-5 and V is TRBV23-1; D unresolved. TRBV23-1 is placed among ORFs of uncertain function. The CDR3 is 13 amino acids. V dropped 8 bases and J dropped 5 bases, with 15 bases sitting between them. CDR3 region: CASGPVPRETQYF. In nucleotides, the CDR3 is TGCGCCAGCGGCCCGGTGCCGAGGGAGACCCAGTACTTC.

CDR3 loop: CSARGRRSDSPLHF. The CDR3, as DNA: TGCAGTGCTAGAGGAAGGAGGTCCGATTCACCCCTCCACTTT. The rearrangement uses TRBV20-1 and TRBJ1-6; no definite D call. Germline V gene lookup returns CDR1 DFQATT and CDR2 SNEGSKA (reference sequence). The CDR3 sequence is 14 residues long. Trimming pared 1 base from V and 8 bases from J, leaving 12 bases between.

This clonotype has just a few counts. The rearrangement uses TRBV7-9 and TRBJ2-7, with a possible D match to TRBD1 (6 bases). The germline V and J ends were trimmed by 5 bases and 0 bases, with 17 bases remaining between them. The CDR3 sequence is 16 residues long. Germline CDR1 SEHNR, CDR2 FQNEAQ (reference sequence). This chain's CDR3 is CASSPTRGGGSYEQYF. For the CDR3, the DNA is TGTGCCAGCAGCCCTACGAGAGGGGGTGGCTCCTACGAGCAGTACTTC.

The CDR3 spells CASSYYRRGSRDTQYF. The CDR3 region has the DNA TGTGCCAGCAGTTACTACCGCCGCGGGAGTCGTGATACGCAGTATTTT. The chain uses TRBV6-2 or TRBV6-3 and TRBJ2-3; TRBD2 aligns across 7 bases. V was clipped by 1 base and J by 6 bases; unmatched bases: 10. The CDR3 contains 16 residues. Germline V lookup: CDR1 MNHEY, CDR2 SVGEGT.

The chain has TRBV25-1 and TRBJ2-1; 12 bases align to TRBD2. This CDR3 comprises 16 residues. V lost 7 bases, J lost 1 base, and 5 bases stayed unmatched. Germline V CDR1 and CDR2: MGHDK, SYGVNS. This CDR3 reads CASMTSGGGSYNEQFF. CDR3 bases: TGTGCCAGCATGACTAGCGGGGGTGGATCCTACAATGAGCAGTTCTTC.

This chain links TRBV2 with TRBJ2-2; D is unresolved. The CDR3 sequence is 15 residues long. With 3 bases removed from V and 5 bases from J, the gap between germline ends came to 13 bases. Germline assignment: CDR1 SNHLY and CDR2 FYNNEI. The CDR3 is CASSDRHASTGELFF. CDR3 coding DNA: TGTGCCAGCAGTGATCGGCACGCGTCGACCGGGGAGCTGTTTTTT.

V and J are TRBV12-3 or TRBV12-4 and TRBJ2-4; TRBD2 agrees at 8 bases. The ends lost 4 bases at V and 1 base at J; junction bases unmatched: 15. This CDR3 has 19 amino acids. The CDR3 sequence is CASSWVSTGGVLAKNIQYF. The CDR3 DNA sequence: TGTGCCAGCAGTTGGGTATCGACGGGAGGGGTCCTGGCCAAAAACATTCAGTACTTC.

V gene TRBV7-2 combines with J gene TRBJ1-1; 7 nucleotides match TRBD1. The CDR3 has 12 residues. Germline V gene lookup returns CDR1 SGHTA and CDR2 FQGNSA. The ends lost 4 bases at V and 13 bases at J; junction bases unmatched: 9. The CDR3 protein is CASSSEGQWGFF. The CDR3 bases are TGTGCCAGCAGCTCGGAGGGACAGTGGGGTTTCTTT.

This clonotype was seen once. V is TRBV7-9 and J is TRBJ1-1; a weak D match, TRBD1 (6 bases). CDR1 is SEHNR and CDR2 is FQNEAQ in the germline V gene (reference sequence). The CDR3 consists of 17 residues. With 5 bases removed from V and 4 bases from J, the gap between germline ends came to 23 bases. CDR3 nucleotide sequence: TGTGCCAGCAGCCCTCAATGGGGGCGGGGGGGTGGCACTGAAGCTTTCTTT. Its protein product is CASSPQWGRGGGTEAFF.

J is TRBJ1-5 and V is TRBV27; possible D gene TRBD1, 6 bases. This CDR3 comprises 14 residues. Germline V lookup: CDR1 MNHEY, CDR2 SMNVEV (reference sequence). Trimming took 1 base from V and 7 from J, leaving 11 bases between them. The CDR3: CASSLLGGRQPQHF. As DNA, the CDR3 is TGTGCCAGCAGTTTATTAGGGGGAAGACAGCCCCAGCATTTT.

CDR3 sequence: CASSQDVSPYEQYF. Here the CDR3 DNA reads TGTGCCAGCAGCCAAGATGTCTCACCCTACGAGCAGTACTTC. This chain links TRBV3-1 with TRBJ2-7; no reliable D call. The CDR3 has 14 amino acids. CDR1 and CDR2 from the germline V gene are LGHDT and YNNKEL (reference sequence). With 0 bases removed from V and 2 bases from J, the gap between germline ends came to 8 bases.

This clonotype was seen once. V and J are TRBV12-3 or TRBV12-4 and TRBJ1-5, with D tentatively TRBD1 (5 bases). V was shortened by 6 bases and J by 0 bases, with 21 bases between the two germline ends. The CDR3 is 18 amino acids. The CDR3 region has the DNA TGTGCCAGCAGCTTTACCCGGGGCGGGGGGGGTAGCAATCAGCCCCAGCATTTT. It translates to CASSFTRGGGGSNQPQHF.

The chain uses TRBV7-9 and TRBJ2-5; 7 positions match TRBD1. This CDR3 contains 15 residues. V lost 2 bases to trimming and J lost 4 bases; unmatched junction nucleotides: 7. Germline CDR1 reads SEHNR; CDR2 reads FQNEAQ (reference sequence). The CDR3 here is CASSLSRTGLETQYF. DNA of the CDR3: TGTGCCAGCAGCTTATCCAGGACAGGACTAGAGACCCAGTACTTC.

The chain combines TRBV19 with TRBJ2-2; D is undetermined. In germline, CDR1 is LNHDA, CDR2 SQIVND (reference sequence). V was trimmed by 7 bases and J by 6 bases, leaving 18 bases between them. This CDR3 region has 15 residues. CDR3 in amino acids: CASKDLVVLAGELFF. CDR3 DNA sequence: TGTGCCAGTAAGGATTTAGTAGTGCTGGCCGGGGAGCTGTTTTTT.

This clonotype was picked up a small number of times. V is TRBV18 and J is TRBJ2-7; D is uncertain. The CDR3 is 13 residues long. V dropped 3 bases and J dropped 3 bases, with 9 bases sitting between them. The germline CDR1 and CDR2 sequences are KGHSH and LQKENI. CDR3 amino acids: CASSPGLDYEQYF. The CDR3 DNA is TGTGCCAGCTCACCCGGTCTCGACTACGAGCAGTACTTC.

The chain couples TRBV11-2 to TRBJ1-2; D not resolved. Trimming shortened V by 5 bases and J by 7 bases, and 14 bases separated the two germline ends. CDR1 is SGHAT, CDR2 FQNNGV, per germline. The CDR3 is 13 amino acids. CDR3 sequence: CASSPAGRAGYTF. The DNA of the CDR3 is TGTGCCAGCAGCCCGGCCGGGCGTGCTGGCTACACCTTC. Using reference TRBV11-2 and TRBJ1-2 for the parts outside the CDR3, the full variable domain is EAGVAQSPRYKIIEKRQSVAFWCNPISGHATLYWYQQILGQGPKLLIQFQNNGVVDDSQLPKDRFSAERLKGVDSTLKIQPAKLEDSAVYLCASSPAGRAGYTFGSGTRLTVV.

V and J are TRBV4-3 and TRBJ2-7, with 9 positions matching TRBD1. Unmatched junction bases numbered 3, after V lost 0 bases and J lost 3 bases. The CDR3 runs to 15 residues. Germline CDR1 reads LGHNA; CDR2 reads YSLEER. The CDR3, as DNA: TGCGCCAGCAGCCAAGAGGCGGACAGGGGCTACGAGCAGTACTTC. Translated: CASSQEADRGYEQYF.

The genes are TRBV19 and TRBJ2-5; D remains unclear. In germline, CDR1 is LNHDA, CDR2 SQIVND (reference sequence). CDR3 length: 12 residues. Trimming cost V 6 bases and J 5 bases, with 10 bases left between them. The DNA for the CDR3 is TGTGCCAGTAGCAACGTTCCGGAGACCCAGTACTTC. Translating gives CASSNVPETQYF.

The V call is TRBV6-1, the J call TRBJ2-6, with TRBD2 identical over 7 bases. Germline V gives CDR1 MNHNS, CDR2 SASEGT. The CDR3 loop spans 16 amino acids. The J segment lost 0 bases and the V segment lost 8 bases, leaving 7 bases of the junction unmatched. CDR3 sequence (DNA): TGTGCCAGCCCGGGACTAAAAATCTCTGGGGCCAACGTCCTGACTTTC. Its protein product is CASPGLKISGANVLTF.

CDR3 DNA sequence: TGTGCCAGCAGCCCAGCGGGGGGATCCTACAATGAGCAGTTCTTC. It is translated as CASSPAGGSYNEQFF. This chain uses TRBV12-3 or TRBV12-4 with TRBJ2-1; 9 nucleotides agree with TRBD2. V shed 6 bases, J shed 1 base, and the junction held 4 bases outside the gene matches. The CDR3 spans 15 residues.